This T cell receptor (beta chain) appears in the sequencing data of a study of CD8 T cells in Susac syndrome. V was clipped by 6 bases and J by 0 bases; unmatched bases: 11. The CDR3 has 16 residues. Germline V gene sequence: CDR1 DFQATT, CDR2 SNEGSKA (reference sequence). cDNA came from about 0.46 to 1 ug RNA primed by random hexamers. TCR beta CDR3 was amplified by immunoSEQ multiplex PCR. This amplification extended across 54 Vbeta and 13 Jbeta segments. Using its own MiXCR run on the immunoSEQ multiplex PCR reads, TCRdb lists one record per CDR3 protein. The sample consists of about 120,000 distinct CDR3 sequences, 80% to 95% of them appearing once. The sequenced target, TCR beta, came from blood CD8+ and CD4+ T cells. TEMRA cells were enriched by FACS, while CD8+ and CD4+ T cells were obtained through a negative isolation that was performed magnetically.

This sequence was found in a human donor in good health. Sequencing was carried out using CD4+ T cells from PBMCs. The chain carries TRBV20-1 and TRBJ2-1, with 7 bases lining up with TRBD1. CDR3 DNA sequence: TGCAGTGCCTCTATCAGCAGGGGGTCCTCCTACAATGAGCAGTTCTTC. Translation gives CSASISRGSSYNEQFF.